Detailed here is one T cell receptor beta chain. V was clipped by 0 bases and J by 5 bases, with 8 bases between them. This CDR3 spans 13 amino acids. Germline loops: CDR1 LGHNA, CDR2 YSLEER. Sequencing used immunoSEQ multiplex PCR; TCRdb keeps in-frame clones, though not all of them. The table records tens of thousands of clones, 80% to 90% of them present only once. This specimen comes from a study of technical replicates of blood from a handful of donors. Sequenced material: PBMCs. The genes are TRBV4-3 and TRBJ2-7; D unclear. The origin of this receptor is a human donor in good health. Some clones in this sample may be carry-over from other donors' samples. CDR3 DNA: TGCGCCAGCAGCCAAGATAGAGGAGACGAGCAGTACTTC. Its translation is CASSQDRGDEQYF.